Below are 6 T cell receptor beta chains sequenced from a single sample in a study of cytomegalovirus exposure and HLA in healthy donors. Repertoires were generated with immunoSEQ multiplex PCR, while TCRdb's copy carries only in-frame clones and drops some. Here the sample spans under 200,000 clones, over 85% being singletons. The specimen sequenced was PBMCs. These receptor sequences come from a man aged 18 to 30 in good health and CMV-seropositive.

The chain is built from TRBV28 and TRBJ2-4; TRBD2 aligns across 11 bases. This CDR3 has 15 amino acids. The germline V gene has CDR1 MDHEN and CDR2 SYDVKM. J was trimmed by 6 bases and V by 3 bases; bases with no gene match: 4. DNA for the CDR3: TGTGCCAGCAGTTTGCCAGGGACTAGCGGAAACATTCAGTACTTC. It yields the protein CASSLPGTSGNIQYF.

The V and J genes are TRBV27 and TRBJ2-5, with TRBD2 matching over 7 bases. V dropped 5 bases and J dropped 5; count of bases not matched to a gene: 14. Germline V gives CDR1 MNHEY, CDR2 SMNVEV (reference sequence). There are 16 residues in the CDR3. The CDR3 is CASSRTRSAGTETQYF. The CDR3 DNA is TGTGCCAGCAGTCGAACTAGGTCAGCGGGAACGGAGACCCAGTACTTC.

The chain combines TRBV25-1 with TRBJ2-3, with TRBD2 matching 8 bases. The ends lost 5 bases at V and 0 bases at J; junction bases unmatched: 4. This CDR3 contains 15 residues. Germline CDR1 reads MGHDK; CDR2 reads SYGVNS. CDR3: CASSRLATSTDTQYF. The CDR3 DNA follows: TGTGCCAGCAGTCGACTAGCGACTAGCACAGATACGCAGTATTTT. The full variable domain, completed using reference TRBV25-1 and TRBJ2-3, is EADIYQTPRYLVIGTGKKITLECSQTMGHDKMYWYQQDPGMELHLIHYSYGVNSTEKGDLSSESTVSRIRTEHFPLTLESARPSHTSQYLCASSRLATSTDTQYFGPGTRLTVL.

This chain joins TRBV2 and TRBJ2-3; TRBD2 matches 11 bases. Germline CDR1 SNHLY, CDR2 FYNNEI. J lost 4 bases, V lost 5 bases, and 8 bases had no gene match. CDR3 length: 16 residues. Written as DNA, the CDR3 is TGTGCCAGCAGTTATATACTAGCGGGAGTTTCAGATACGCAGTATTTT. Its protein is CASSYILAGVSDTQYF.

The chain combines TRBV28 with TRBJ2-3, with TRBD2 matching 14 bases. The V gene end was trimmed by 6 bases and the J gene end by 3 bases; junction bases not matched to a gene: 11. The CDR3 has 18 residues. Germline CDR1 MDHEN, CDR2 SYDVKM. The CDR3 DNA is TGTGCCAGCAGCCAAGAGGGACTAGCGGGAGATTTAACAGATACGCAGTATTTT. As protein: CASSQEGLAGDLTDTQYF.

The chain uses TRBV7-3 and TRBJ2-7; TRBD2 matches 8 bases. The CDR3 has 14 amino acids. The trim removed 5 bases at V and 6 bases at J, leaving 9 bases unmatched. The germline gives CDR1 SGHTA, CDR2 FQGTGA. DNA of the CDR3: TGTGCCAGCAGCCAACATGAGGGACTAGGCGAGCAGTACTTC. Protein sequence: CASSQHEGLGEQYF.